This TCR beta chain was retrieved from a study of blood T cell repertoires in COVID-19 (TCRdb year 2020). With regard to the full study: Collaborator samples came from the United States, Italy and Spain and covered acute and convalescent phases of COVID-19. The material from the prospective study consisted of cDNA or gDNA derived from T cells, B-cell-depleted T cells, or PBMCs. The dataset comprised deeply sampled blood TCRbeta repertoires from subjects exposed to, actively infected with, or recovered from COVID-19. The repertoires were released in a freely available public database meant as a resource for research on the immune response to SARS-CoV-2. The samples were drawn from the first 160 participants of the ongoing ImmuneRACE study and from 1,200 or so subjects provided by 6 global collaborators. The sample metadata nearly always contained a de-identified subject ID, COVID-19 status, age in years and sex. HLA class I and class II types, where available, came from metadata supplied by the sample provider rather than from assay-based typing.

Notes on this clone: There is no known antigen for this receptor. Base qualities are missing; no much larger clone stands one base away.

General conclusions and limits of the study: The quantity of clinical and demographic metadata differed by source and by participant and was supplied without curation.

In the prospective study, participants were roughly 18 to 95 years old, resided in about two dozen geographic areas of the United States, and were enrolled through a virtual design. In the prospective study, participants were assigned to cohorts based on the clinical history participants reported in a screening survey and a study questionnaire. Recovered participants in ImmuneRACE Cohort 3 were defined by two consecutive negative NP/OP PCR tests, clearance by a healthcare professional, or resolution of symptoms. In the prospective study, mobile phlebotomists collected whole blood, serum and a nasopharyngeal or oropharyngeal swab from each participant. Additional blood draws and questionnaires over an approximately two-month period could optionally be provided by prospective study participants. Prospective study blood samples were shipped either frozen or at room temperature before DNA extraction.

Cut back by 4 bases and 12 bases, the V and J ends lie 22 bases apart. The germline V gene yields SGHRS for CDR1 and YFSETQ for CDR2. The CDR3 sequence holds 14 residues, the cysteine and phenylalanine included. The only DNA kept is the CDR3, 42 bases in frame from the first base. TCRbeta CDR3 regions were amplified from genomic DNA using the immunoSEQ Assay, a bias-controlled multiplex PCR. The original pipeline was this. The number of nucleated cells in each sample was estimated by amplification of reference gene primers within the assay. Sequence reads were collapsed and filtered to measure the absolute abundance of every unique TCRbeta CDR3 rearrangement. For each sample, productive Simpson clonality was calculated by taking the square root of Simpson's diversity index across productive rearrangements. In its TCRdb copy, this immuneACCESS table keeps in-frame sequences only and misses some clones. Where compared with another copy, unresolved V genes explain less than half of these, and the others have no known cause. From that table come the V and J calls and clone size; the DNA was used to work out D and trimming. This sample holds approximately 230,000 clones; around 84% were observed only once. The ten largest clones capture around 16% of the sample.

The sequence derives from a young man who had recovered from COVID-19. The sequence is built from TRBV5-1 and TRBJ1-1; the D gene lacks a confident call. Source material: PBMCs or T cells enriched from blood (not recorded which). The CDR3: CASSASGGLKSSFF. Read as DNA, the sequence is TGCGCCAGCAGCGCCTCCGGCGGACTGAAGTCGTCTTTCTTT.